One and the same sample provided the 25 T cell receptor beta chains below, sequenced in a study of beta chain features in type 1 diabetes. cDNA synthesis used the whole RNA isolate, giving expressed TCRB sequences. Repertoires were generated with immunoSEQ multiplex PCR, while TCRdb's copy carries only in-frame clones and drops some. The sample gives 450,000 to 600,000 clones, approximately 30% of which show up once; around 0.065% is in the top ten. Source material: naive CD4+ T cells from blood. The receptors derive from a man in his late teens or twenties in good health.

V gene TRBV19 combines with J gene TRBJ2-3; D ambiguous. The CDR3 is made up of 16 amino acids. Germline V lookup: CDR1 LNHDA, CDR2 SQIVND (reference sequence). The V gene lost 7 bases and the J gene lost 2 bases, with 19 bases spanning the gap. This CDR3 reads CASKRHSDPPTDTQYF. The CDR3 DNA follows: TGTGCCAGTAAGAGGCACAGCGACCCCCCCACAGATACGCAGTATTTT.

V is TRBV7-9 and J is TRBJ2-3; D is undetermined. Per germline, CDR1 SEHNR and CDR2 FQNEAQ (reference sequence). Trimming pared 5 bases from V and 4 bases from J, leaving 10 bases between. There are 13 residues in the CDR3. This chain's CDR3 is CASSPSSADTQYF. The CDR3, as DNA: TGTGCCAGCAGCCCGTCTAGTGCAGATACGCAGTATTTT.

This clone was found a few times. One junction end does not reproduce the germline sequence, and a read error may be involved. V and J are TRBV6-5 and TRBJ1-5, with D tentatively TRBD1 (5 bases). The length of the CDR3 is 15 residues. The germline CDR1 and CDR2 sequences are MNHEY and SVGAGI. CDR3 region: CASSYSKGRKQPQHF. The CDR3 nucleotides read TGTGCCAGCAGTTACTCGAAGGGGCGCAAACAGCCCCAGCATTTT.

The rearrangement joins TRBV6-6 to TRBJ2-5; 8 nucleotides match TRBD2. This CDR3 contains 15 residues. Germline values: CDR1 MNHNY, CDR2 SVGAGI (reference sequence). After removal of 5 bases from V and 5 bases from J, the junction contained 10 bases not matched to a gene. In DNA form, the CDR3 reads TGTGCCAGCAGTGGTACGGCGGGAGGAGGGGAGACCCAGTACTTC. Amino acids: CASSGTAGGGETQYF.

The chain has TRBV13 and TRBJ2-2; D may be TRBD2 (6 bases). This CDR3 has 15 amino acids. Germline CDR1 PRHDT, CDR2 FYEKMQ (reference sequence). Trimming cost V 1 base and J 4 bases, with 10 bases left between them. The CDR3 here is CASSLVSGTTGELFF. CDR3 nucleotides: TGTGCCAGCAGCTTAGTTAGCGGAACCACCGGGGAGCTGTTTTTT.

This clone was seen a handful of times. The J gene is TRBJ2-1, the V gene TRBV7-9; TRBD1 or TRBD2 may be the D gene (5 bases each). Looked up from germline, CDR1 is SEHNR and CDR2 is FQNEAQ (reference sequence). The V end was cut by 5 bases, the J end by 0 bases, with 20 bases between. The CDR3 sequence is 18 residues long. CDR3 loop: CASSRASGRVVSYNEQFF. Written as DNA, the CDR3 is TGTGCCAGCAGCCGAGCCTCGGGACGGGTGGTCTCCTACAATGAGCAGTTCTTC.

The chain combines TRBV20-1 with TRBJ1-2, with D unresolved. CDR1 and CDR2 (germline): DFQATT, SNEGSKA (reference sequence). The V end lost 6 bases, the J end lost 10 bases, and 9 bases lay between the germline ends. There are 9 residues in the CDR3. The CDR3 DNA reads TGCAGTGCCGACCGGGACTACACCTTC. It specifies CSADRDYTF.

This clone was seen only a few times. This chain uses TRBV6-6 with TRBJ1-2, with a possible D match to TRBD1 (5 bases). The CDR3 runs 14 residues. Germline V gene sequence: CDR1 MNHNY, CDR2 SVGAGI (reference sequence). V was clipped by 3 bases and J by 3 bases, with 11 bases between them. CDR3 sequence reads: CASSYPTGDYGYTF. Written as DNA, the CDR3 is TGTGCCAGCAGTTATCCCACAGGAGACTATGGCTACACCTTC.

CDR3 protein: CAVLRDNSYNEQFF. CDR3 nucleotides: TGTGCCGTACTCCGGGACAACTCCTACAATGAGCAGTTCTTC. The V and J genes are TRBV10-3 and TRBJ2-1, with D possibly TRBD1 on 6 matching bases. The V end was cut by 11 bases, the J end by 0 bases, with 14 bases between. Germline CDR1 is ENHRY and CDR2 is SYGVKD. CDR3 size: 14 residues.

This clone occurred a few times. The chain carries TRBV6-1 and TRBJ2-5; 10 positions match TRBD2. CDR1 MNHNS and CDR2 SASEGT come from the germline V gene. The CDR3 sequence is 15 residues long. Unmatched junction bases numbered 7, after V lost 4 bases and J lost 5 bases. CDR3 region: CASSATSGPGETQYF. For the CDR3, the DNA is TGTGCCAGCAGTGCGACTAGCGGGCCCGGGGAGACCCAGTACTTC.

The table lists this clone with a few counts. Written as DNA, the CDR3 is TGTGCCTGTGGACAGGGGAGGATATGGGGCTACACCTTC. The encoded protein is CACGQGRIWGYTF. The chain joins TRBV30 to TRBJ1-2; 9 bases fit TRBD1. Germline V lookup: CDR1 GTSNPN, CDR2 SVGIG (reference sequence). The V and J ends lost 6 bases and 8 bases, in that order; junction bases with no gene match: 10. The CDR3 is made up of 13 amino acids.

The CDR3 loop is CASSLATSGELFF. In DNA form, the CDR3 reads TGTGCCAGCAGCTTGGCCACCTCCGGGGAGCTGTTTTTT. The chain has TRBV5-4 and TRBJ2-2; D gene ambiguous. Germline CDR1 SGHNT, CDR2 YYREEE (reference sequence). Trimming pared 0 bases from V and 6 bases from J, leaving 6 bases between. The CDR3 runs 13 residues.

The V gene is TRBV5-4, the J gene TRBJ1-4; D remains ambiguous. Germline values: CDR1 SGHNT, CDR2 YYREEE (reference sequence). The CDR3 is made up of 12 amino acids. V was shortened by 1 base and J by 4 bases, with 2 bases between the two germline ends. The CDR3 DNA reads as TGTGCCAGCAGCTTGCTTAATGAAAAACTGTTTTTT. Protein: CASSLLNEKLFF.

The rearrangement uses TRBV7-9 and TRBJ2-3; D is undetermined. CDR3 size: 15 residues. CDR1 is SEHNR, CDR2 FQNEAQ, per germline (reference sequence). Deletions cut 0 bases from V and 2 bases from J, with 9 bases between. The CDR3, as DNA: TGTGCCAGCAGCTTAGCGCGTCGGGCCACAGATACGCAGTATTTT. Translated: CASSLARRATDTQYF.

This clone came up a few times. The chain combines TRBV5-1 with TRBJ2-1; 10 bases are shared with TRBD2. Germline V gene data show CDR1 as SGHRS and CDR2 as YFSETQ. The CDR3 loop spans 16 amino acids. Trimming cost V 4 bases and J 3 bases; bases outside gene matches: 7. The chain's CDR3 is CASSSLAGVGYNEQFF. The CDR3 DNA reads as TGCGCCAGCAGCAGTCTAGCGGGAGTAGGCTACAATGAGCAGTTCTTC.

This clone was counted a few times. The gene calls are TRBV7-2 and TRBJ2-4; 9 positions agree with TRBD1. Germline trimming cut 5 bases from V and 6 bases from J; bases unmatched to any gene: 8. This CDR3 has 15 residues. Germline loops: CDR1 SGHTA, CDR2 FQGNSA. The CDR3 sequence is CASSPRTGALNIQYF. CDR3 DNA sequence: TGTGCCAGCAGCCCGAGGACAGGGGCCCTAAACATTCAGTACTTC.

This clone turned up a few times. The chain employs TRBV5-1 and TRBJ2-6; no reliable D call. Germline V gives CDR1 SGHRS, CDR2 YFSETQ. The CDR3 loop spans 18 amino acids. The V and J ends lost 4 bases and 3 bases respectively, with 20 bases between them. CDR3 nucleotide sequence: TGCGCCAGCAGCACGTTGGTAAGGGCGCTTGGTGGGGCCAACGTCCTGACTTTC. This translates into CASSTLVRALGGANVLTF.

The rearrangement links TRBV7-2 to TRBJ1-2, with D hard to call. Germline assignment: CDR1 SGHTA and CDR2 FQGNSA. Trimming cost V 4 bases and J 0 bases, with 9 bases left between them. The CDR3 contains 14 residues. CDR3 bases: TGTGCCAGCAGCTCAGGTCTCTCTAACTATGGCTACACCTTC. Protein product: CASSSGLSNYGYTF. Based on the CDR3 plus reference TRBV7-2 and TRBJ1-2, the full variable domain is GAGVSQSPSNKVTEKGKDVELRCDPISGHTALYWYRQSLGQGLEFLIYFQGNSAPDKSGLPSDRFSAERTGGSVSTLTIQRTQQEDSAVYLCASSSGLSNYGYTFGSGTRLTVV.

This clone was counted only a few times. The chain recombines TRBV30 with TRBJ2-7, with D possibly matching TRBD2 (6 bases). Per germline, CDR1 GTSNPN and CDR2 SVGIG (reference sequence). The CDR3 runs 11 residues. Trimming left V 8 bases short and J 0 bases short, with 8 bases between. DNA of the CDR3: TGTGCCAGTAGCGGCTCCTACGAGCAGTACTTC. This sequence encodes CASSGSYEQYF.

J is TRBJ2-3 and V is TRBV30; 11 nucleotides align to TRBD2. Germline CDR1 and CDR2: GTSNPN and SVGIG (reference sequence). V lost 0 bases to trimming and J lost 9 bases; unmatched junction nucleotides: 11. The CDR3 spans 16 residues. Here the CDR3 reads CAWSVRATSGAGTQYF. CDR3 DNA sequence: TGTGCCTGGAGTGTACGTGCGACTAGCGGGGCTGGGACGCAGTATTTT.

The chain is built from TRBV9 and TRBJ2-2, with D perhaps being TRBD1 or TRBD2 (5 bases each). Germline V gene data show CDR1 as SGDLS and CDR2 as YYNGEE. There are 15 residues in the CDR3. Trimming stripped 4 bases from V and 4 bases from J, with 14 bases between. CDR3 bases: TGTGCCAGCAGCCCCCCGGGGCGGGTCACCGGGGAGCTGTTTTTT. The encoded protein is CASSPPGRVTGELFF.

This sequence joins TRBV2 and TRBJ1-5; D not certain. Between the trimmed V and J ends, which lost 3 bases and 0 bases, there was a span of 9 bases. CDR1 and CDR2 from the germline V gene are SNHLY and FYNNEI. The length of the CDR3 is 15 residues. In nucleotides, the CDR3 is TGTGCCAGCAGTGATGGGCACCTTAGCAATCAGCCCCAGCATTTT. Residues: CASSDGHLSNQPQHF.

The chain joins TRBV7-9 to TRBJ2-5; D is unresolved. The CDR3 consists of 12 residues. Between the trimmed V and J ends, which lost 8 bases and 0 bases, there was a span of 7 bases. Germline V gene data show CDR1 as SEHNR and CDR2 as FQNEAQ (reference sequence). This CDR3 reads CASSQNQETQYF. CDR3 DNA: TGTGCCAGCTCGCAGAACCAAGAGACCCAGTACTTC.

The chain links TRBV7-3 to TRBJ2-1; the D gene could be TRBD1 or TRBD2 (8 bases each). The germline V and J ends were trimmed by 4 bases and 5 bases, with 18 bases remaining between them. Looked up from germline, CDR1 is SGHTA and CDR2 is FQGTGA. The CDR3 is made up of 16 amino acids. For the CDR3, the DNA is TGTGCCAGCAGCTCGACAGGGGCGGGAGGCCACAATGAGCAGTTCTTC. This sequence encodes CASSSTGAGGHNEQFF.

For this clone: Other nucleotide sequences from this sample produce the same CDR3. The CDR3 protein is CASSSDRGPYNEQFF. For the CDR3, the DNA is TGTGCCAGCAGCTCGGACAGGGGGCCTTACAATGAGCAGTTCTTC. The genes are TRBV7-2 and TRBJ2-1, with 11 bases lining up with TRBD1. J lost 4 bases, V lost 4 bases, and 3 bases had no gene match. CDR3 length equals 15 residues. Germline-derived CDR1 and CDR2 are SGHTA and FQGNSA.